This TCR beta chain derives from a study of T cell responses to AZD1222 COVID-19 vaccine. This CDR3 has 13 amino acids. V was trimmed by 7 bases and J by 2 bases, leaving 13 bases between them. The V gene's germline CDR1 is SQVTM and CDR2 ANQGSEA. This clone was seen a handful of times. Here immunoSEQ multiplex PCR was the method, and the copy in TCRdb shows in-frame clones only, minus some. This repertoire shows about 150,000 clones, about 85% found once; its top ten account for 6.9%. This sequence was found in an adult who had recovered from COVID-19. Sequencing used peripheral blood, obtained after recovery from COVID-19. This chain links TRBV29-1 with TRBJ2-3; D not certain. The CDR3 bases are TGCAGCGATAAATCCGGTTACACAGATACGCAGTATTTT. Residues: CSDKSGYTDTQYF.